Reported below is one T cell receptor beta chain. The junction and the germline gene differ at one end; a read error may be behind it. The data were obtained in a study of shared clonotypes between healthy human individuals. CDR3 size: 16 residues. Germline V lookup: CDR1 SEHNR, CDR2 FQNEAQ (reference sequence). Data came from immunoSEQ multiplex PCR; TCRdb stores just in-frame clones and leaves some out. The repertoire has over 300,000 clones, roughly 91% of them found once; the top ten carry about 17%. The receptor was isolated from a young man in good health. This sequence joins TRBV7-9 and TRBJ1-2; TRBD1 matches 9 bases. The sequencing input was memory CD8+ T cells sorted from blood. Documented subset: CD45RO+ cells pooled with CCR7-negative TemRA cells. CDR3 sequence reads: CASSLAYRQGEYGYTF. The CDR3 DNA sequence: TGTGCCAGCAGCCTAGCTTACCGACAGGGGGAATATGGCTACACCTTC.